This T cell receptor beta chain is drawn from a study of esophageal squamous cell carcinoma under preoperative chemotherapy. Per germline, CDR1 MNHNS and CDR2 SASEGT. This CDR3 spans 16 amino acids. Turning to this clonotype: The antigen is undetermined.

TCRdb re-called the PCR reads with MiXCR, one entry per CDR3 protein. The table has 16,000 or so distinct CDR3 sequences, less than 65% seen once; the top ten hold nearly 55%. Study results and caveats: After treatment, tumor-infiltrating lymphocytes seemed to come partly from incoming peripheral T cells, not only local changes. After paclitaxel-nedaplatin, abundant clones were more likely to contract than amplify. Chemotherapy was followed by significantly higher TCR diversity in peripheral T cells only, not tumor-infiltrating lymphocytes.

As for time point: before preoperative PTX-NDP chemotherapy. Preoperative chemotherapy with paclitaxel-nedaplatin was given to patients before surgery. The sample was acquired from a patient given preoperative chemotherapy. The clonotype was recovered from a human donor with esophageal squamous cell carcinoma. The donor label of this sample is uncertain. The rearrangement joins TRBV6-1 to TRBJ2-3, with D maybe TRBD2 (7 bases). CDR3 loop: CASAGVGARDEETQYF. Written as DNA, the CDR3 is TGTGCTAGCGCGGGGGTGGGGGCACGTGACGAAGAGACGCAGTATTTT.